This T cell receptor beta chain is from a study of blood T cell repertoires in COVID-19. On the study more broadly: The origin of the acute and convalescent COVID-19 samples was the United States, Italy and Spain. T cells, B-cell-depleted T cells, or PBMCs supplied cDNA or gDNA.

This CDR3 contains 17 residues. From germline, CDR1 is SGDLS and CDR2 YYNGEE. V lost 4 bases to trimming and J lost 4 bases; unmatched junction nucleotides: 8. Original processing notes: Reference gene primer amplification gave nucleated cell count estimates. Produced via immunoSEQ multiplex PCR; TCRdb's table is partial and in-frame only. Clone size and V and J calls were adopted from that table, with D and trimming inferred from the DNA. In the table there are about 77,000 clones, around 88% of which are singletons. This clone was detected only once. The specimen sequenced was peripheral blood. The sequence was obtained from a woman older than 75 with acute or convalescent COVID-19. The chain couples TRBV9 to TRBJ2-2; TRBD2 matches 12 bases. CDR3: CASSFGTSGSITGELFF. In DNA form, the CDR3 reads TGTGCCAGCAGCTTCGGGACTAGCGGGTCTATCACCGGGGAGCTGTTTTTT.